This T cell receptor (beta chain) comes out of a study of blood T cell repertoires in COVID-19. Germline-derived CDR1 and CDR2 are MDHEN and SYDVKM. V dropped 2 bases and J dropped 6; count of bases not matched to a gene: 3. The CDR3 covers 15 residues. This table comes from immunoSEQ multiplex PCR, and its TCRdb copy is limited to in-frame clones, with some not included. The sample records tens of thousands of clones, 75% to 90% being singletons. This clone has just one count. Material for sequencing was peripheral blood. This receptor was identified in a woman in her fifties or sixties with active COVID-19. The chain couples TRBV28 to TRBJ2-2; 10 bases align to TRBD1. Written as DNA, the CDR3 is TGTGCCAGCAGTTTAGGGACAGGGGTTTCCGGGGAGCTGTTTTTT. Its protein product is CASSLGTGVSGELFF.